Below, one T cell receptor (beta chain) is given with its context. Per the original methods: Estimation of nucleated cell counts relied on the amplification of reference gene primers. Using immunoSEQ multiplex PCR, the repertoire was profiled, and TCRdb retains in-frame clones only, with some absent. D and trimming were read from the DNA, whereas the V and J calls and clone size are those reported in that table. The table records 90,000 or so clones, 75% to 90% of them present only once. J gave up 6 bases and V 2 bases, and 4 bases lay outside the gene matches. This CDR3 region has 14 residues. From germline, CDR1 is SGHDT and CDR2 YYEEEE. The sample comes from a study of blood T cell repertoires in COVID-19. At the level of the study: The samples span acute and convalescent COVID-19 from the United States, Italy and Spain. The cDNA or gDNA used as material had been derived from T cells, B-cell-depleted T cells, or PBMCs.

The genes are TRBV5-6 and TRBJ1-5, with 8 bases identical to TRBD1. The sequenced sample was peripheral blood. This TCR was sampled from a woman aged 70-85 years with acute or convalescent COVID-19. CDR3 loop: CASSLQGGSQPQHF. The CDR3 nucleotides read TGTGCCAGCAGCTTACAGGGGGGAAGTCAGCCCCAGCATTTT.